A single sample is the source of the 4 T cell receptor beta chains below, sequenced in a study of OX40 agonist ivuxolimab in advanced cancers. The data were produced by immunoSEQ multiplex PCR, yet TCRdb's version contains in-frame clones alone and is incomplete. The sample yields under 20,000 clones, roughly 70% seen once. This specimen consisted of CD4+ or CD8+ T cells sorted from blood, obtained in a trial of the OX40 agonist ivuxolimab. All receptors derive from an adult with an advanced solid tumor such as melanoma, head and neck, liver or kidney cancer.

This clone was seen just once. The chain has TRBV19 and TRBJ2-2; possibly TRBD1 or TRBD2 for D (6 bases each). There are 13 residues in the CDR3. The V end was cut by 8 bases, the J end by 4 bases, with 11 bases between. Germline CDR1 and CDR2: LNHDA and SQIVND (reference sequence). The CDR3 sequence: CASGGPGTGELFF. The CDR3 region has the DNA TGTGCCAGTGGGGGGCCGGGCACCGGGGAGCTGTTTTTT.

The chain has TRBV5-4 and TRBJ2-3, with a weak D call TRBD2 (6 bases). CDR3 size: 17 residues. Trimming cost V 0 bases and J 4 bases, with 18 bases left between them. The germline V gene has CDR1 SGHNT and CDR2 YYREEE (reference sequence). The CDR3 DNA sequence: TGTGCCAGCAGCTTGGGGCTAGCGCCACGGGTTTCAGATACGCAGTATTTT. It encodes CASSLGLAPRVSDTQYF.

The chain uses TRBV11-3 and TRBJ2-7, with 9 bases aligning to TRBD1. The CDR3 length is 15 residues. Unmatched junction bases numbered 6, after V lost 4 bases and J lost 2 bases. The germline gives CDR1 SGHNT, CDR2 YENEEA. The CDR3 here is CASSYGTGNAYEQYF. The CDR3 DNA follows: TGTGCCAGCAGCTACGGGACAGGGAATGCCTACGAGCAGTACTTC.

The chain carries TRBV4-1 and TRBJ2-3; the match to TRBD2 covers 13 bases. The CDR3 sequence is 20 residues long. V gave up 3 bases and J gave up 0 bases; unmatched junction bases: 12. Per germline, CDR1 MGHRA and CDR2 YSYEKL. CDR3 protein: CASSQVSGLAGASSTDTQYF. DNA of the CDR3: TGCGCCAGCAGCCAGGTGTCAGGACTAGCGGGGGCCTCTAGCACAGATACGCAGTATTTT.